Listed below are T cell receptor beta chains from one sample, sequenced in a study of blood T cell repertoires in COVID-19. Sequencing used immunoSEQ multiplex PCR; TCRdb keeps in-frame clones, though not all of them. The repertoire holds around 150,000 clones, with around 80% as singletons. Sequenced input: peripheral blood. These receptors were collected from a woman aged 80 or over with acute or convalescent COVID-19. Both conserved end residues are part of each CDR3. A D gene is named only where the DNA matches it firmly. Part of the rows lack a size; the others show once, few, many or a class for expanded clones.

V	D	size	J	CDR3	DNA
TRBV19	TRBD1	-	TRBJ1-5	CASSTGQVVRPQHF	TGTGCCAGTAGTACGGGACAGGTAGTTAGGCCCCAGCATTTT
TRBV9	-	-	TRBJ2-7	CASSVVPSATYEQYF	TGTGCCAGCAGCGTAGTACCTAGCGCAACCTACGAGCAGTACTTC
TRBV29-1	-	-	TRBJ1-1	CSVVGGGANTEAFF	TGCAGCGTTGTGGGGGGTGGGGCGAACACTGAAGCTTTCTTT
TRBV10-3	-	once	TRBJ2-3	CAISVQGESTDTQYF	TGTGCCATCAGTGTTCAGGGCGAAAGCACAGATACGCAGTATTTT
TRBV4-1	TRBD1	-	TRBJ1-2	CASSHSDRENGYTF	TGCGCCAGCAGCCATTCCGACAGGGAGAATGGCTACACCTTC
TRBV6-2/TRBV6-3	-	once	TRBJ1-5	CASSYLSGESNQPQHF	TGTGCCAGCAGTTACCTTTCAGGGGAGAGCAATCAGCCCCAGCATTTT
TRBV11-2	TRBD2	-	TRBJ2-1	CASSLISGSRYNEQFF	TGTGCCAGCAGCCTAATTAGCGGGAGTCGCTACAATGAGCAGTTCTTC
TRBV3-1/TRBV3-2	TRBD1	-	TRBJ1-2	CASSFLTGGPYF	TGTGCCAGCAGTTTTCTAACAGGGGGCCCGTATTTC
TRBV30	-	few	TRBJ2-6	CAWSAGSGRGANVLTF	TGTGCCTGGAGCGCGGGGTCCGGGAGAGGGGCCAACGTCCTGACTTTC
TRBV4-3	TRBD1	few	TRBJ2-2	CASSRTPAGGSPGELFF	TGCGCCAGCAGCCGTACTCCGGCAGGGGGCTCTCCCGGGGAGCTGTTTTTT
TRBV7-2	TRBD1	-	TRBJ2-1	CASSWDRENEQFF	TGTGCCAGCAGCTGGGACAGGGAAAATGAGCAGTTCTTC
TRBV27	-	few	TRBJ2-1	CASSLFSSYNEQFF	TGTGCCAGCAGTTTATTTAGCTCCTACAATGAGCAGTTCTTC
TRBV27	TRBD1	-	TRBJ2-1	CASSLGTVRNEQFF	TGTGCCAGCAGTTTAGGGACAGTCCGAAATGAGCAGTTCTTC
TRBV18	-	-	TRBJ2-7	CASSPNRASTYEQYF	TGTGCCAGCTCACCGAACAGGGCTTCAACCTACGAGCAGTACTTC
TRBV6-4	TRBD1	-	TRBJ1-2	CASSPGQGPIYGYTF	TGTGCCAGCAGCCCCGGACAGGGGCCGATCTATGGCTACACCTTC
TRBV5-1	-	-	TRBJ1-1	CASSRVGRDTEAFF	TGCGCCAGCAGCAGGGTCGGGAGAGACACTGAAGCTTTCTTT
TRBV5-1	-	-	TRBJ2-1	CASTATVPTLAEQFF	TGCGCCAGCACGGCGACCGTCCCAACCTTAGCAGAGCAGTTCTTC
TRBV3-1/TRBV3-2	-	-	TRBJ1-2	CASSQGFGGYTF	TGTGCCAGCAGCCAAGGGTTCGGTGGCTACACCTTC
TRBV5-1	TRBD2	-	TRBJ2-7	CASSYSPGGTTSYEQYF	TGCGCCAGCAGCTACTCCCCAGGCGGGACTACTTCCTACGAGCAGTACTTC
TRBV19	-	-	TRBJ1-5	CASRSPEGMWNQPQHF	TGTGCCAGTAGATCCCCGGAGGGGATGTGGAATCAGCCCCAGCATTTT
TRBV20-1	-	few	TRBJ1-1	CSATYTEAFF	TGCAGTGCGACATACACTGAAGCTTTCTTT